This record covers a single T cell receptor (beta chain). There is no known antigen for this receptor. Base quality data are lacking; no much larger clone is found one base away. The sample is drawn from a study of early stage breast cancer tumors (dated by TCRdb to between 2016 and 2019). The study in broad terms: Of the roughly 16 invasive breast tumors, approximately 11 were found to be estrogen receptor-positive, progesterone receptor-positive and HER2-negative. The samples as a whole yielded around 2.4 million detected templates, corresponding to 900,000 to 1,100,000 unique clonotypes. About 65% of the 12 ER+/PR+/HER2- tumors were invasive ductal carcinomas, while the other four were invasive lobular carcinomas. The average read coverage per sample was roughly 9.6-fold.

Every sample was amplified as two independent genomic DNA replicates, using roughly 0.5 ug for blood and around 1.5 ug for tumor or normal breast. Following the manufacturer's instructions, the ImmunoSeq Intro kit was used to carry out TCRB sequencing on genomic DNA. Multiplex PCR ran roughly 30 cycles with proprietary primers and spike-in control sequences for absolute quantification. An 87-bp fragment spanning the CDR3 and flanking V and J genes was sequenced with single-end 150-bp reads. Each lane of an Illumina MiSeq running version 3.0 chemistry carried seven multiplexed samples, with two replicates apiece. In the source study's methods: Raw data were processed with the vendor's proprietary pipeline, and both replicates were merged into a single result per sample. Clonotypes were defined as productive rearrangements sharing the V-gene family, CDR3 amino acid sequence and J-gene segment. To compute clonality, the normalized Shannon entropy (Pielou evenness) of TCRB abundances was subtracted from 1. T cell density was estimated by dividing total templates by the number of input cells inferred from the DNA input amount. Recon, run with its default parameters, was used to estimate overall repertoire diversity and clonality. Tumor-enriched clonotypes were defined as having over 0.1% abundance in tumor and at least 32-fold higher abundance than in normal breast. Here the immuneACCESS table is served through TCRdb, limited to in-frame sequences with V and J called. Missing clones are a known gap in these copies; in checked studies unresolved V genes cover under half, and the rest lacks a known reason. D and trimming were read from the DNA, whereas the V and J calls and clone size are those reported in that table. The sample yields some 72,000 clones; around 85% were counted once. The top ten clonotypes cover about 3.6% of the sample.

The CDR1 and CDR2 encoded by the germline V gene are SGHRS and YFSETQ. The CDR3 sequence holds 16 residues, the cysteine and phenylalanine included. The sequence is cut down to CDR3 DNA, 48 bases in frame from base 1. V is pruned by 0 bases and J by 2 bases, leaving 5 bases of the junction without a gene match. The paper's findings and limits, for the study overall: About 2.5-fold higher T cell density and higher clonality were observed in tumors than in adjacent normal breast tissue. Chain pairing and functional markers such as CD4, CD8 and FOXP3 were missed by bulk genomic DNA sequencing of unsorted cells. Enriched TCRB sequences shared across patients were found to be mostly commonly generated sequences that were unlikely to play an important role in the tumor microenvironment. Analysis by tumor subtype was prevented by the small cohort size. Repertoires from blood and normal breast were more alike than repertoires from blood and tumor, and in about 90% of the 16 patients, comparing each tissue with blood separated tumor from normal.

The study profiled bulk TCR beta-chain repertoires in matched peripheral blood, tumor and adjacent normal breast tissue taken from some 15 patients with early-stage breast cancer. Before surgery, roughly 5-10 mL of whole blood was collected in EDTA tubes and processed within 2 hours. Ficoll-Paque centrifugation in SepMate-50 tubes was used to isolate peripheral blood mononuclear cells. For storage in liquid nitrogen, PBMCs were cryopreserved as aliquots of about 1.9 to 4 million cells in roughly 90% FBS with 10% DMSO. The Qiagen AllPrep DNA/RNA Mini kit was used for genomic DNA extraction. The receptor was derived from a person between 55 and 70 years old with breast cancer. The V gene is TRBV5-1 and the J gene is TRBJ2-1; TRBD2 agrees with 7 junctional bases. Sample: blood. The CDR3 protein is CASSLEGAGTYNEQFF. The DNA sequence follows: TGCGCCAGCAGCTTGGAGGGAGCGGGAACCTACAATGAGCAGTTCTTC.